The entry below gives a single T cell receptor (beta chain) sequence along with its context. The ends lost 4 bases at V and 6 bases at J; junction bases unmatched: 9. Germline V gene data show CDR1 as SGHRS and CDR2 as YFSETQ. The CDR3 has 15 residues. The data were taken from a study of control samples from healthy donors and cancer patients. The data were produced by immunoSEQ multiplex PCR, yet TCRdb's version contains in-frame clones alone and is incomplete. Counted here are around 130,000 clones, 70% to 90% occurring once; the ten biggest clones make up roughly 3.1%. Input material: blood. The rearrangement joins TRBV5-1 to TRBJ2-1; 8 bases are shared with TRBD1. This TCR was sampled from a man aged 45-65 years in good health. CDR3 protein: CASSPGQGVGNEQFF. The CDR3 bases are TGCGCCAGCAGCCCCGGACAGGGCGTGGGCAATGAGCAGTTCTTC. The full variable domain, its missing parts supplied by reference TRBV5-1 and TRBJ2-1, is KAGVTQTPRYLIKTRGQQVTLSCSPISGHRSVSWYQQTPGQGLQFLFEYFSETQRNKGNFPGRFSGRQFSNSRSEMNVSTLELGDSALYLCASSPGQGVGNEQFFGPGTRLTVL.